Listed below are T cell receptor beta chains from one sample, sequenced in a study of cytomegalovirus exposure and HLA in healthy donors. Profiled with immunoSEQ multiplex PCR; TCRdb holds only in-frame clones, not every one. The ten most abundant clones cover around 3.5% of a sample with more than 95,000 clones. The sequenced sample consisted of PBMCs. All receptors come from a man aged 35 to 55 in good health and CMV-seronegative. The conserved cysteine and the conserved F or W are not part of the CDR3 here.

J	V	CDR3
TRBJ1-6	TRBV19	ASSIDWTGNSPLH
TRBJ2-5	TRBV5-4	ASSWTSGFQETQY
TRBJ2-3	TRBV7-2	ASSPGLVFTDTQY
TRBJ2-2	TRBV2	ASSDPSANTGELF
TRBJ1-5	TRBV28	ASSFSGGQPQH
TRBJ2-2	TRBV27	ASTLLAGVNTGELF
TRBJ2-2	TRBV5-1	ASSYRTGATGELF
TRBJ2-1	TRBV5-1	ASSLAGTSGEEQF
TRBJ1-5	TRBV9	ASSVDGTGYQPQH
TRBJ2-7	TRBV9	ASSEGGTSGSYEQY
TRBJ2-7	TRBV9	ASSVQGMGEQY
TRBJ1-2	TRBV30	AWIPGTGTSIYGYT
TRBJ2-3	TRBV5-5	ASSLELAGGRTDTQY
TRBJ2-1	TRBV6-1	ASKAAENEQF
TRBJ1-6	TRBV27	ASREPGNYNSPLH
TRBJ1-1	TRBV6-1	ASSLDRMWNTEAF
TRBJ1-2	TRBV19	ASSIAWTGRLAGYT
TRBJ2-5	TRBV27	ASSLSDRLGTQY
TRBJ2-2	TRBV27	ASSLSGTSGRITGELF
TRBJ1-4	TRBV6-6	ASTLAGSTNEKLF
TRBJ2-5	TRBV7-9	ASSSRQGEREAQY
TRBJ1-2	TRBV27	ASTRAGSYGYT
TRBJ2-7	TRBV11-2	ASSLPTGGVYEQY
TRBJ1-5	TRBV6-1	ASTGSGGTQPQH
TRBJ2-7	TRBV2	ASSQTSGGAYEQY
TRBJ2-1	TRBV6-6	ASSYSEQGAYNEQF
TRBJ1-2	TRBV6-1	ASSTDSNYGYT
TRBJ1-2	TRBV19	ASSPGQGNYGYT
TRBJ2-5	TRBV27	ASSLSFQETQY
TRBJ1-2	TRBV6-1	ASRAIDSNYGYT
TRBJ2-5	TRBV5-1	ASSQGGQETQY
TRBJ2-5	TRBV7-2	ASSLIAGGKGQETQY
TRBJ2-1	TRBV29-1	SAEPRVNEQF
TRBJ2-3	TRBV5-1	ASRDQASTDTQY
TRBJ1-1	TRBV9	ASSVGAGLNTEAF
TRBJ2-7	TRBV2	ASSNRGPPSYEQY
TRBJ1-5	TRBV18	ASSWDTNQPQH
TRBJ2-5	TRBV4-1	ASSRQFQETQY
TRBJ1-5	TRBV15	ATGRALGQPQH
TRBJ2-7	TRBV11-2	ASRKTTGLTGLNYEQY